The T cell receptor (beta chain) under discussion was sequenced for a study of spatial heterogeneity in lung cancer. Study-wide points: Estimation of coverage gave values of about 7.1% for alpha and around 14% for beta chains in tumor T cells. Mutation tallies in tumors tracked expanded intratumoral alpha and beta TCR counts.

The CDR3 is 15 amino acids. CDR1 MNHEY and CDR2 SVGAGI come from the germline V gene. The V gene end was trimmed by 1 base and the J gene end by 8 bases; junction bases not matched to a gene: 8. Regarding time point: sample taken at primary tumor resection. The study sequenced unsorted whole RNA from tumor, nontumor lung or frozen PBMC. Carried by each TCR cDNA molecule was a unique molecular identifier. MiXCR was run by TCRdb on the 5' RACE reads, yielding one entry per CDR3 protein. The data contain 6,500 to 9,000 distinct CDR3 sequences, about 19% of them seen just once; the ten biggest clones take up about 12%. This clonotype was seen a handful of times. As yet, its antigen is unknown.

Source: lung tumor tissue, taken at surgery. The chain has TRBV6-5 and TRBJ1-2; TRBD1 aligns across 9 bases. This TCR was sampled from a female donor with early-stage non-small cell lung cancer. The CDR3 nucleotides read TGTGCCAGCAGTTACTGGAACCGACAGGGGGAAGGCTACACCTTC. Translation gives CASSYWNRQGEGYTF.